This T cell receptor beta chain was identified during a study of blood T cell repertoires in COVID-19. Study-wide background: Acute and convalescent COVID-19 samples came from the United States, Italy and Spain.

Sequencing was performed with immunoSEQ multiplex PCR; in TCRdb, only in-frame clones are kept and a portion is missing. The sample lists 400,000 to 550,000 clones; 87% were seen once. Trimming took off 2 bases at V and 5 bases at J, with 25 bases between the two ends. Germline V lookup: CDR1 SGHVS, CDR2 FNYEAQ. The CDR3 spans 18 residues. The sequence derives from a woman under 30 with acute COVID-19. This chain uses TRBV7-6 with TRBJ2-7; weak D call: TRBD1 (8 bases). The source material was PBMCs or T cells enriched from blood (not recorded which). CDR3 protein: CASSLTQGGGGYGNEQYF. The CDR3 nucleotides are TGTGCCAGCAGCTTAACACAGGGGGGGGGAGGTTATGGAAACGAGCAGTACTTC.